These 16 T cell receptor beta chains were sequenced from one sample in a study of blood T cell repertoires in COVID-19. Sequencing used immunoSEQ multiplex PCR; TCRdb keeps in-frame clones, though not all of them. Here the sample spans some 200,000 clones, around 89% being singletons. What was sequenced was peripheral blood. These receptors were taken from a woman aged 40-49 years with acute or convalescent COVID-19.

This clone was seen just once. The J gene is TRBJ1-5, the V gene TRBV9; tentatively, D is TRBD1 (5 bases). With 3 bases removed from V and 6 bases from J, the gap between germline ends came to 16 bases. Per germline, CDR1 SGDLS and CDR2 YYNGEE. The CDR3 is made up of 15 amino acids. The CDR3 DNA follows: TGTGCCAGCAGCGCCGGGGGAGGGGCAGGTCAGCCCCAGCATTTT. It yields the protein CASSAGGGAGQPQHF.

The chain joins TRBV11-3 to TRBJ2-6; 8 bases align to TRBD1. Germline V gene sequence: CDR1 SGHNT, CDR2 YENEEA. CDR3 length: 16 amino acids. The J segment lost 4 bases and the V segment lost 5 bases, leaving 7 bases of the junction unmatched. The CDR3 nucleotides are TGTGCCAGCAGCCAACGGACAGGGACCGGGGCCAACGTCCTGACTTTC. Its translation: CASSQRTGTGANVLTF.

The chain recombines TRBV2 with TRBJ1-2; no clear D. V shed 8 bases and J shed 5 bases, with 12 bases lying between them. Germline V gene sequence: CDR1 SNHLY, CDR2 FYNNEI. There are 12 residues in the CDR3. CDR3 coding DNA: TGTGCCAGCGCGCTGATCGGTTATGGCTACACCTTC. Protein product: CASALIGYGYTF.

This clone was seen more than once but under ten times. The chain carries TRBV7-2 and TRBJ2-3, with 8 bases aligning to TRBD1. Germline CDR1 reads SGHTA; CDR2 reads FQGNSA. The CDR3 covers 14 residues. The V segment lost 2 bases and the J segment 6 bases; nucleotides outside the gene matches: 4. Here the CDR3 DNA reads TGTGCCAGCAGCTTAAGCAGGGGGCGGGATACGCAGTATTTT. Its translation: CASSLSRGRDTQYF. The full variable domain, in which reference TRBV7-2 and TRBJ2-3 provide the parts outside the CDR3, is GAGVSQSPSNKVTEKGKDVELRCDPISGHTALYWYRQSLGQGLEFLIYFQGNSAPDKSGLPSDRFSAERTGGSVSTLTIQRTQQEDSAVYLCASSLSRGRDTQYFGPGTRLTVL.

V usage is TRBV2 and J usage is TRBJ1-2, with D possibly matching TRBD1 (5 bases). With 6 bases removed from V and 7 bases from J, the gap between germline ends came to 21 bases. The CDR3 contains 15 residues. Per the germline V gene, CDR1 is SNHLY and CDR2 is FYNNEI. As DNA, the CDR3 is TGTGCCAGCAGGCCGGGACTCCAAACCTGGGGTGGCTACACCTTC. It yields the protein CASRPGLQTWGGYTF. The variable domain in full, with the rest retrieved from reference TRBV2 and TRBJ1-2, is EPEVTQTPSHQVTQMGQEVILRCVPISNHLYFYWYRQILGQKVEFLVSFYNNEISEKSEIFDDQFSVERPDGSNFTLKIRSTKLEDSAMYFCASRPGLQTWGGYTFGSGTRLTVV.

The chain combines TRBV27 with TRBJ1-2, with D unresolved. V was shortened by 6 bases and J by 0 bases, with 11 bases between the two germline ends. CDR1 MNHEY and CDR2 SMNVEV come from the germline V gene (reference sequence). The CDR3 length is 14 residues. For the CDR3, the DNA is TGTGCCAGCAGGGATACCGGGACTAACTATGGCTACACCTTC. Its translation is CASRDTGTNYGYTF.

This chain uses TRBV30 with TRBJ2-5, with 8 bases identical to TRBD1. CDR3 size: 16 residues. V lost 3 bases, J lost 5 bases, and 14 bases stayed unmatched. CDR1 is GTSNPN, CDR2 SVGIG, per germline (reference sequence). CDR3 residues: CAWSLIRTGLFETQYF. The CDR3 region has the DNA TGTGCCTGGAGCCTCATCCGGACAGGGCTGTTCGAGACCCAGTACTTC.

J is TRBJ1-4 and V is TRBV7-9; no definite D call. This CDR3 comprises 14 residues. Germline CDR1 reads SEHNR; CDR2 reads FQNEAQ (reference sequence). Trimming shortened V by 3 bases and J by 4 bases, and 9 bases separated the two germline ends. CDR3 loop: CASSFPTGNEKLFF. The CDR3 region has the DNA TGTGCCAGCAGCTTCCCGACGGGTAATGAAAAACTGTTTTTT.

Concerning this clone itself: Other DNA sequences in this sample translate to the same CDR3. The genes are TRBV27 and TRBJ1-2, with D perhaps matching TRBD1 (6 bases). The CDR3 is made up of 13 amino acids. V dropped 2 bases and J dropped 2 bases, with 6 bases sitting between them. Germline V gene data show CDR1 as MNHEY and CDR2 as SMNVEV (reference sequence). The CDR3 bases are TGTGCCAGCAGTTTAACAGGGAACTATGGCTACACCTTC. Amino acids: CASSLTGNYGYTF.

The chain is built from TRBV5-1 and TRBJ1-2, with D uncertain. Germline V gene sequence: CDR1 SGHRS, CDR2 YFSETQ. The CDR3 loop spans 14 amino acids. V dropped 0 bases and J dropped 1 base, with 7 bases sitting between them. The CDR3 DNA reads TGCGCCAGCAGCTTGGAGTCCAGTAACTATGGCTACACCTTC. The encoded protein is CASSLESSNYGYTF.

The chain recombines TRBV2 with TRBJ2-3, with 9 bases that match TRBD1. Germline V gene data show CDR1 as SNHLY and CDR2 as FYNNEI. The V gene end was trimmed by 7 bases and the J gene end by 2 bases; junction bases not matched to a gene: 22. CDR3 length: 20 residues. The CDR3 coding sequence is TGTGCCAGCAAAGCAGTCCCGGGACAGGGCAAGGGAACACACACAGATACGCAGTATTTT. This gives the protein CASKAVPGQGKGTHTDTQYF.

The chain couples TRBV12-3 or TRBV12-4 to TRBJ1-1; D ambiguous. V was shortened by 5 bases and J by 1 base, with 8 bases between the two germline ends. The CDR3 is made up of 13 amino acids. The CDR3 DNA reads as TGTGCCAGCAGTGTGAGTCGGAACACTGAAGCTTTCTTT. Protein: CASSVSRNTEAFF.

CDR3 coding DNA: TGCGCCAGCAGCTCTACGGACAGGGCAAGCACAGATACGCAGTATTTT. Its translation is CASSSTDRASTDTQYF. V gene TRBV5-1 combines with J gene TRBJ2-3; 8 bases are a match to TRBD1. The germline V gene has CDR1 SGHRS and CDR2 YFSETQ. The CDR3 extends over 16 amino acids. J lost 0 bases, V lost 3 bases, and 6 bases had no gene match.

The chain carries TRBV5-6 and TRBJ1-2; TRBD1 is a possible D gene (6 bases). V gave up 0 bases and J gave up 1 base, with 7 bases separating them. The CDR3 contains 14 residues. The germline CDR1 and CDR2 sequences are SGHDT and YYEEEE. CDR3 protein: CASSLGQVNYGYTF. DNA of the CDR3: TGTGCCAGCAGCTTGGGACAGGTTAACTATGGCTACACCTTC. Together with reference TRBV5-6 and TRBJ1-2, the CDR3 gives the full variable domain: DAGVTQSPTHLIKTRGQQVTLRCSPKSGHDTVSWYQQALGQGPQFIFQYYEEEERQRGNFPDRFSGHQFPNYSSELNVNALLLGDSALYLCASSLGQVNYGYTFGSGTRLTVV.

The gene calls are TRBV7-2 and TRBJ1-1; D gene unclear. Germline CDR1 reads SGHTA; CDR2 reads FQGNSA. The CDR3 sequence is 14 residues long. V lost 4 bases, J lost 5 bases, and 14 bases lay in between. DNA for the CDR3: TGTGCCAGCAGCTCCCAACCGGGTTTGACTGAAGCTTTCTTT. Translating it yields CASSSQPGLTEAFF.

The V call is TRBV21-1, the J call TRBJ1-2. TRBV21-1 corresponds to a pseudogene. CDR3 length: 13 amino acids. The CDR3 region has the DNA TGTGCCAGCAGACTACAGGAGGGTTTTGGCTACACCTTC. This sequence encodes CASRLQEGFGYTF.